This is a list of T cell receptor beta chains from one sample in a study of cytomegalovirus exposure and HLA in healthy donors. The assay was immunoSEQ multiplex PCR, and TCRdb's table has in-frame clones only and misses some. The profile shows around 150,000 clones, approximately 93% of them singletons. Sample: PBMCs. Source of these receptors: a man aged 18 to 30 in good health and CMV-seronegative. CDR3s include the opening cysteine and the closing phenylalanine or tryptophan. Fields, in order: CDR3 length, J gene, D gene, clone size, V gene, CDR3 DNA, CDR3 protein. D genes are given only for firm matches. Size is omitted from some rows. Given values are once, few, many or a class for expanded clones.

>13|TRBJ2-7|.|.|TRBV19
TGTGCCAGTAGCCCGGACACCTACTACGAGCAGTACTTC
CASSPDTYYEQYF
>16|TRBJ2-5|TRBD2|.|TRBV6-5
TGTGCCAGCAGTTACGGGCTAGCGGGGGCTCAAGAGACCCAGTACTTC
CASSYGLAGAQETQYF
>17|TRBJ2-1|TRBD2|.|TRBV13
TGTGCCAGCAGTTATTATGCACTAGCGGGGGGGCCAGATGAGCAGTTCTTC
CASSYYALAGGPDEQFF
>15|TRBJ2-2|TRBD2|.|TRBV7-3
TGTGCCAGCAACCCATCTGGCGGGGGGACCGGGGAGCTGTTTTTT
CASNPSGGGTGELFF
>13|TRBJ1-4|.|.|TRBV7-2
TGTGCCAGCAGCTTAAGGGACAAAGTAAAACTGTTTTTT
CASSLRDKVKLFF
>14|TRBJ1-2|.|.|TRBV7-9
TGTGCCAGCAGCTTGAGGGAGTGGGATGATGGCTACACCTTC
CASSLREWDDGYTF
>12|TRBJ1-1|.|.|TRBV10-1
TGCGCCAGCCGGGGTCGAAACACTGAAGCTTTCTTT
CASRGRNTEAFF
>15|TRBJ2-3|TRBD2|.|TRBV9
TGTGCCAGCAGCGTAGCGGGAGGAGGGCCAGATACGCAGTATTTT
CASSVAGGGPDTQYF
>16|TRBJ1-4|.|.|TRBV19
TGTGCCAGTAGTATTACGGCAGGGGCGACTAATGAAAAACTGTTTTTT
CASSITAGATNEKLFF
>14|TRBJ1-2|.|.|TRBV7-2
TGTGCCAGCAGCTTAGTGCAGGGTAACTATGGCTACACCTTC
CASSLVQGNYGYTF
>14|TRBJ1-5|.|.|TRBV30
TGTGCCTGGAGTGTAGGGGGTGGCAATCAGCCCCAGCATTTT
CAWSVGGGNQPQHF
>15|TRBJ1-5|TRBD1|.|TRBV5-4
TGTGCCAGCAGCCCCAGACAGGGAGGCAATCAGCCCCAGCATTTT
CASSPRQGGNQPQHF
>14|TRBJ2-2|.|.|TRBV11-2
TGTGCCAGCAGCTTAGGACAGAGGAGAGGGGAGCTGTTTTTT
CASSLGQRRGELFF
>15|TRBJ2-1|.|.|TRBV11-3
TGTGCCAGCAGCCTTGGGGGCAGACACTACAATGAGCAGTTCTTC
CASSLGGRHYNEQFF
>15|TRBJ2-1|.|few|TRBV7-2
TGTGCCAGCAGGTCTCAGAGGAGCTCCTACAATGAGCAGTTCTTC
CASRSQRSSYNEQFF
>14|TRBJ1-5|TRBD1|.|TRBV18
TGTGCCAGCTCACCGACAGGGGTGGGACAGCCCCAGCATTTT
CASSPTGVGQPQHF
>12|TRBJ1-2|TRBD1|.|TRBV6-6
TGTGCCAGCAAGGACAGGGTCGATGGCTACACCTTC
CASKDRVDGYTF
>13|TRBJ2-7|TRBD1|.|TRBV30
TGTGCCTGGGACCCGGGACAGACCTACGAGCAGTACTTC
CAWDPGQTYEQYF
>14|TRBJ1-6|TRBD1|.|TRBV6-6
TGTGCCAGCAGCCGGGACAGGGGAAATTCACCCCTCCACTTT
CASSRDRGNSPLHF
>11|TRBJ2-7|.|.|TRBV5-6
TGTGCCAGCAGCTTAGGGGACGAGCAGTACTTC
CASSLGDEQYF
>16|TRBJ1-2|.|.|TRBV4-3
TGCGCCAGCAGCCCTGACCCGGCAGGGGCGAGGGGAGGCTACACCTTC
CASSPDPAGARGGYTF
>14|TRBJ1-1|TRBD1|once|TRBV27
TGTGCCAGCAGTTTTCTGGGACAGGGTTCTGAAGCTTTCTTT
CASSFLGQGSEAFF
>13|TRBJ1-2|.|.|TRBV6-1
TGTGCCAGCTATTCTGGACTGACCTATGGCTACACCTTC
CASYSGLTYGYTF
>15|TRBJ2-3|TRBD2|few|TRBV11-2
TGTGCCAGCAGCCAACTAGCGGGGTTCACAGATACGCAGTATTTT
CASSQLAGFTDTQYF
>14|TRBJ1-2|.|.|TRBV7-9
TGTGCCAGCAGCTTAGTCAGTCTCGCCTATGGCTACACCTTC
CASSLVSLAYGYTF
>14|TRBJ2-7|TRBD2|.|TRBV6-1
TGTGCCAGCAGTGGGCTAGCGGGGACCTACGAGCAGTACTTC
CASSGLAGTYEQYF
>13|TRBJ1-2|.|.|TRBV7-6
TGTGCCAGCAGCGCTAACAGAGCTGGGGGCTACACCTTC
CASSANRAGGYTF